The 25 T cell receptor beta chains below all came from one sample that was sequenced in a study of OX40 agonist ivuxolimab in advanced cancers. Profiled with immunoSEQ multiplex PCR; TCRdb holds only in-frame clones, not every one. Of tens of thousands of clones listed, around 92% are singletons. Source: CD4+ or CD8+ T cells sorted from blood, taken in a trial of the OX40 agonist ivuxolimab. All receptors come from an adult with an advanced solid tumor such as melanoma, head and neck, liver or kidney cancer.

The chain uses TRBV29-1 and TRBJ2-3; D not certain. The germline CDR1 and CDR2 sequences are SQVTM and ANQGSEA. Between the trimmed V and J ends, which lost 4 bases and 3 bases, there was a span of 5 bases. The CDR3 spans 11 residues. The CDR3 loop reads CSVVGTDTQYF. The DNA of the CDR3 is TGCAGCGTTGTAGGAACAGATACGCAGTATTTT.

The CDR3 coding sequence is TGTGCCAGCAGTTACTCACCCCAGGGTGGCACTGAAGCTTTCTTT. Its protein product is CASSYSPQGGTEAFF. The gene calls are TRBV6-5 and TRBJ1-1, with D maybe TRBD1 (5 bases). With 0 bases removed from V and 4 bases from J, the gap between germline ends came to 12 bases. The germline CDR1 and CDR2 sequences are MNHEY and SVGAGI. The CDR3 contains 15 residues.

The genes are TRBV19 and TRBJ2-1, with D unclear. The ends were cut back, 5 bases at V and 2 bases at J, with 7 bases in the middle. CDR1 LNHDA and CDR2 SQIVND come from the germline V gene (reference sequence). The CDR3 is made up of 13 amino acids. The CDR3 sequence: CASSPYTYNEQFF. The CDR3 bases are TGTGCCAGTAGTCCCTACACCTACAATGAGCAGTTCTTC.

The chain combines TRBV27 with TRBJ2-3; 7 nucleotides align to TRBD1. Trimming took 0 bases from V and 4 from J; bases not matched to a gene: 10. The CDR3 sequence is 17 residues long. Germline values: CDR1 MNHEY, CDR2 SMNVEV (reference sequence). The CDR3 sequence: CASSLSSYRGFPDTQYF. The CDR3 DNA reads TGTGCCAGCAGTTTATCGTCGTACAGGGGATTCCCAGATACGCAGTATTTT.

The chain carries TRBV2 and TRBJ1-4; weak D call: TRBD1 (6 bases). Trimming removed 5 bases from V and 8 bases from J, with 9 bases in between. The CDR3 is 12 amino acids. Germline V CDR1 and CDR2: SNHLY, FYNNEI. For the CDR3, the DNA is TGTGCCAGCAGTAGAACAGGGGAAAAACTGTTTTTT. Translation: CASSRTGEKLFF. The full variable domain, with the rest looked up from reference TRBV2 and TRBJ1-4, is EPEVTQTPSHQVTQMGQEVILRCVPISNHLYFYWYRQILGQKVEFLVSFYNNEISEKSEIFDDQFSVERPDGSNFTLKIRSTKLEDSAMYFCASSRTGEKLFFGSGTQLSVL.

The chain couples TRBV6-5 to TRBJ1-5; D ambiguous. The CDR3 is made up of 13 amino acids. V was pared by 0 bases and J by 6 bases, with 6 bases between. CDR1 MNHEY and CDR2 SVGAGI come from the germline V gene. Written as DNA, the CDR3 is TGTGCCAGCAGTTACTCGTCAGGTCAGCCCCAGCATTTT. It specifies CASSYSSGQPQHF.

The J gene is TRBJ2-5, the V gene TRBV19, with D perhaps being TRBD1 or TRBD2 (5 bases each). Trimming stripped 3 bases from V and 4 bases from J, with 24 bases between. The CDR3 spans 18 residues. CDR1 is LNHDA, CDR2 SQIVND, per germline (reference sequence). As DNA, the CDR3 is TGTGCCAGTAGTATCAACCCGGGACCGAGAATTGGGGGAGAGACCCAGTACTTC. Encoded protein: CASSINPGPRIGGETQYF.

The gene calls are TRBV4-3 and TRBJ2-7; 7 bases map to TRBD1. The germline gives CDR1 LGHNA, CDR2 YSLEER. V was pared by 0 bases and J by 2 bases, with 7 bases of the junction left unmatched. CDR3 length equals 16 residues. The CDR3 here is CASSQESGTAPYEQYF. DNA of the CDR3: TGCGCCAGCAGCCAAGAGTCCGGGACAGCACCCTACGAGCAGTACTTC.

The rearrangement links TRBV9 to TRBJ1-1; D is possibly TRBD1 (5 bases). Germline V lookup: CDR1 SGDLS, CDR2 YYNGEE. This CDR3 contains 16 residues. V dropped 4 bases and J dropped 1 base, with 17 bases sitting between them. CDR3 protein: CASSPHLTAQNTEAFF. CDR3 bases: TGTGCCAGCAGCCCACATTTGACAGCCCAGAACACTGAAGCTTTCTTT.

The chain recombines TRBV27 with TRBJ1-2; TRBD1 is a possible D gene (5 bases). The CDR3 has 15 residues. CDR1 is MNHEY and CDR2 is SMNVEV in the germline V gene (reference sequence). V lost 8 bases, J lost 4 bases, and 20 bases lay in between. The CDR3 loop reads CASGSPRDQSYGYTF. The CDR3 DNA follows: TGTGCCAGCGGCTCGCCCCGGGACCAGAGCTATGGCTACACCTTC.

The rearrangement joins TRBV4-2 to TRBJ2-3; 11 bases are shared with TRBD2. CDR3 length: 17 residues. Germline CDR1 and CDR2: LGHNA and YNFKEQ. V shed 4 bases, J shed 4 bases, and the junction held 10 bases outside the gene matches. DNA for the CDR3: TGTGCCAGCAGCCGACTTAGCGGGGGGGCCACCGCAGATACGCAGTATTTT. It is translated as CASSRLSGGATADTQYF.

The chain links TRBV30 to TRBJ2-6; no reliable D call. From germline, CDR1 is GTSNPN and CDR2 SVGIG (reference sequence). Trimming cost V 7 bases and J 4 bases, with 8 bases left between them. This CDR3 contains 12 residues. The CDR3 loop reads CAFLLGANVLTF. The CDR3 coding sequence is TGTGCCTTCCTCTTAGGGGCCAACGTCCTGACTTTC.

V usage is TRBV21-1 and J usage is TRBJ2-7; the DNA was not used to check the table's D call, TRBD1. TRBV21-1 is a documented pseudogene. The CDR3 runs 17 residues. This CDR3 reads CATGGTLSDRVSYEQYF. DNA for the CDR3: TGTGCCACCGGCGGGACCCTATCTGACAGGGTCTCCTACGAGCAGTACTTC.

V and J are TRBV27 and TRBJ2-5, with no clear D. From germline, CDR1 is MNHEY and CDR2 SMNVEV (reference sequence). The CDR3 runs 14 residues. Between the trimmed V and J ends, which lost 2 bases and 5 bases, there was a span of 12 bases. CDR3 DNA: TGTGCCAGCAGTTTAGCCCGGGCGGTCGAGACCCAGTACTTC. Protein: CASSLARAVETQYF.

This clone has more than one count but fewer than ten. The rearrangement uses TRBV6-6 and TRBJ2-2; 9 nucleotides align to TRBD1. The V gene's germline CDR1 is MNHNY and CDR2 SVGAGI (reference sequence). The CDR3 sequence is 14 residues long. J lost 3 bases, V lost 5 bases, and 1 base had no gene match. This CDR3 is CASSDRGYTGELFF. DNA for the CDR3: TGTGCCAGCAGTGACAGGGGGTACACCGGGGAGCTGTTTTTT.

This chain links TRBV5-1 with TRBJ2-1; no definite D call. V was cut by 2 bases and J by 0 bases, with 12 bases left in between. The CDR3 is 16 residues long. Germline CDR1 is SGHRS and CDR2 is YFSETQ. CDR3 region: CASSFFFASSYNEQFF. In DNA, the CDR3 is TGCGCCAGCAGCTTCTTCTTCGCCTCCTCCTACAATGAGCAGTTCTTC.

CDR3: CASSPTGSEQYF. The CDR3 DNA reads TGTGCCAGCAGCCCGACAGGGAGCGAGCAGTACTTC. The chain carries TRBV5-4 and TRBJ2-7; 7 bases are shared with TRBD1. The CDR3 extends over 12 amino acids. Germline lookup yields CDR1 SGHNT and CDR2 YYREEE (reference sequence). J lost 6 bases, V lost 4 bases, and 4 bases had no gene match.

The V and J genes are TRBV19 and TRBJ1-1; no definite D call. V was clipped by 5 bases and J by 0 bases, with 10 bases between them. Looked up from germline, CDR1 is LNHDA and CDR2 is SQIVND (reference sequence). The CDR3 is 14 amino acids. The CDR3 DNA is TGTGCCAGTAGTTATCCGGGCATGAACACTGAAGCTTTCTTT. Amino acids: CASSYPGMNTEAFF.

The chain couples TRBV4-3 to TRBJ1-5; D remains unclear. There are 15 residues in the CDR3. Germline V CDR1 and CDR2: LGHNA, YSLEER. With 1 base removed from V and 1 base from J, the gap between germline ends came to 8 bases. The CDR3 DNA reads TGCGCCAGCAGCCAAGCCGTATTAAGCAATCAGCCCCAGCATTTT. It is translated as CASSQAVLSNQPQHF.

The gene calls are TRBV25-1 and TRBJ2-6, with 9 positions matching TRBD1. CDR3 size: 18 residues. Trimming cost V 3 bases and J 0 bases; bases outside gene matches: 6. CDR1 and CDR2 from the germline V gene are MGHDK and SYGVNS. The CDR3 nucleotides are TGTGCCAGCAGTGATGGGACAGGGCTCAACTCTGGGGCCAACGTCCTGACTTTC. As protein: CASSDGTGLNSGANVLTF.

This rearrangement joins TRBV9 to TRBJ1-2; D perhaps matches TRBD1 (6 bases). The CDR3 has 12 amino acids. Per the germline V gene, CDR1 is SGDLS and CDR2 is YYNGEE. V was shortened by 5 bases and J by 3 bases, with 8 bases between the two germline ends. The CDR3 DNA sequence: TGTGCCAGCAGAACAGGGTACTATGGCTACACCTTC. Translated, it gives CASRTGYYGYTF. Full variable domain (missing parts from reference TRBV9 and TRBJ1-2): DSGVTQTPKHLITATGQRVTLRCSPRSGDLSVYWYQQSLDQGLQFLIQYYNGEERAKGNILERFSAQQFPDLHSELNLSSLELGDSALYFCASRTGYYGYTFGSGTRLTVV.

The chain uses TRBV7-3 and TRBJ2-3; 8 bases match TRBD2. The V and J ends lost 5 bases and 0 bases, in that order; junction bases with no gene match: 4. The CDR3 covers 15 residues. Per the germline V gene, CDR1 is SGHTA and CDR2 is FQGTGA. The CDR3 DNA follows: TGTGCCAGCAGCAAACTAGCGGCTAGCACAGATACGCAGTATTTT. This translates into CASSKLAASTDTQYF. Filled out from reference TRBV7-3 and TRBJ2-3, the complete variable domain reads GAGVSQTPSNKVTEKGKYVELRCDPISGHTALYWYRQSLGQGPEFLIYFQGTGAADDSGLPNDRFFAVRPEGSVSTLKIQRTERGDSAVYLCASSKLAASTDTQYFGPGTRLTVL.

The V gene is TRBV19, the J gene TRBJ1-5; 10 nucleotides agree with TRBD1. The CDR3 is 17 amino acids. V dropped 10 bases and J dropped 1; count of bases not matched to a gene: 13. Germline assignment: CDR1 LNHDA and CDR2 SQIVND (reference sequence). The CDR3, as DNA: TGTGCCACGAATGACGGGACAGGGGATTACAGCAATCAGCCCCAGCATTTT. This gives the protein CATNDGTGDYSNQPQHF.

To note about this clone: It may be a read error: a sequence one base away is much more abundant. At the DNA level, this CDR3 is encoded by other sequences in the same sample as well. This chain links TRBV4-3 with TRBJ1-2; no firm D call. The CDR3 has 15 amino acids. Germline values: CDR1 LGHNA, CDR2 YSLEER. CDR3 sequence: CASSQDNDQNYGYTF. CDR3 in DNA: TGCGCCAGCAGCCAAGATAATGACCAAAACTATGGCTATACCTTC.

The chain is built from TRBV9 and TRBJ2-3, with 8 bases lining up with TRBD1. After removal of 0 bases from V and 4 bases from J, the junction contained 13 bases not matched to a gene. The germline V gene has CDR1 SGDLS and CDR2 YYNGEE. There are 18 residues in the CDR3. The CDR3 DNA sequence: TGTGCCAGCAGCGTAGCGAGGAGGACAGGGCTGAGGGCAGATACGCAGTATTTT. Protein: CASSVARRTGLRADTQYF.